Sequencing of this TCR beta chain was carried out in a study of cytomegalovirus exposure and HLA in healthy donors. Both 60 Vbeta primers and 13 Jbeta primers went into the PCR. Method: immunoSEQ multiplex PCR; TCRdb's copy keeps in-frame clones and lacks some. The repertoire holds 180,000 or so clones, 60% to 85% seen once, with about 1.5% in the top ten. The CDR3 has 15 amino acids. The germline V gene has CDR1 SGHRS and CDR2 YFSETQ. V was pared by 4 bases and J by 6 bases, with 7 bases of the junction left unmatched. All donors participated as healthy donors of bone marrow. This TCR was recovered from a man between 18 and 35 years old in good health and CMV-seronegative. The gene calls are TRBV5-1 and TRBJ2-2; TRBD1 matches 9 bases. The sample comprised PBMCs. CDR3 loop: CASSPMGQGAGELFF. CDR3 sequence (DNA): TGCGCCAGCAGCCCAATGGGACAGGGCGCCGGGGAGCTGTTTTTT.